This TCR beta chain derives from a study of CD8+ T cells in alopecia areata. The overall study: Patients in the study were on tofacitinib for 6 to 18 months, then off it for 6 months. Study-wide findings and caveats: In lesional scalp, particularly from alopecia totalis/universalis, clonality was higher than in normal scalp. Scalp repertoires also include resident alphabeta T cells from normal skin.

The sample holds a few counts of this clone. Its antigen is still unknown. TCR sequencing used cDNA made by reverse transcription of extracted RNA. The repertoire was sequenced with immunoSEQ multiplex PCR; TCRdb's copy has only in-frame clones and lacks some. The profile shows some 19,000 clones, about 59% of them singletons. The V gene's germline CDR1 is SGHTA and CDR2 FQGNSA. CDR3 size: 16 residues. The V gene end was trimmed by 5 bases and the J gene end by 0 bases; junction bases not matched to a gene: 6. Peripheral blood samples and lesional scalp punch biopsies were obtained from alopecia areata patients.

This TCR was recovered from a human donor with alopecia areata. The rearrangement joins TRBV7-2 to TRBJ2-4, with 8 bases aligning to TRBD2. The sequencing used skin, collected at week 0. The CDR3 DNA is TGTGCCAGCAGCAAACTAGCGGACCTAGCCAAAAACATTCAGTACTTC. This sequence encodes CASSKLADLAKNIQYF.